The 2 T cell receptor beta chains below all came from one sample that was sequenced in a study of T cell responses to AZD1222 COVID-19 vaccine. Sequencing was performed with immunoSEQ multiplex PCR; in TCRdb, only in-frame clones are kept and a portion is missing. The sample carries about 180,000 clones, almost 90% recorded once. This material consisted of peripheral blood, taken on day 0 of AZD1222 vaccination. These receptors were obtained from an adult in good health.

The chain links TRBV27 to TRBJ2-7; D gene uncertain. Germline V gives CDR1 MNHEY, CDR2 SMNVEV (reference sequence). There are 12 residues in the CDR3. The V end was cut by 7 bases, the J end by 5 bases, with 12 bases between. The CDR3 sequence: CASKGFFNEQYF. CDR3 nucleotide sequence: TGTGCCAGCAAGGGATTCTTTAACGAGCAGTACTTC.

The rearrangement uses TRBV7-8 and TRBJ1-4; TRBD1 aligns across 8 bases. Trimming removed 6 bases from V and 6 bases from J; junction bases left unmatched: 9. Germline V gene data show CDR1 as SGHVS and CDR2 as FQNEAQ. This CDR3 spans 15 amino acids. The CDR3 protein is CASSSRQGRYEKLFF. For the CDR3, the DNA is TGTGCCAGCAGTTCCCGACAGGGGAGGTATGAAAAACTGTTTTTT.